This entry describes one T cell receptor beta chain. Antigen: not known. The data were produced by immunoSEQ multiplex PCR, yet TCRdb's version contains in-frame clones alone and is incomplete. The profile shows tens of thousands of clones, around 89% of them singletons. Germline loops: CDR1 MNHNY, CDR2 SVGAGI (reference sequence). The germline V and J ends were trimmed by 6 bases and 8 bases, with 10 bases remaining between them. CDR3 length equals 12 residues. These data originate in a study of T cell responses to AZD1222 COVID-19 vaccine. Overall study findings and caveats: Spike-specific TCR depth and breadth grew after two AZD1222 doses. Donor demographics were predominantly white British with a female majority; clonal diversity may be underestimated.

The clonotype originates from an adult who received the AZD1222 COVID-19 vaccine. This specimen consisted of peripheral blood, obtained 28 days after the second AZD1222 dose. The chain couples TRBV6-6 to TRBJ1-4; perhaps TRBD1 as D (6 bases). The CDR3 DNA follows: TGTGCCAGCAGACAGGGTGAAGAAAAACTGTTTTTT. Residues: CASRQGEEKLFF.